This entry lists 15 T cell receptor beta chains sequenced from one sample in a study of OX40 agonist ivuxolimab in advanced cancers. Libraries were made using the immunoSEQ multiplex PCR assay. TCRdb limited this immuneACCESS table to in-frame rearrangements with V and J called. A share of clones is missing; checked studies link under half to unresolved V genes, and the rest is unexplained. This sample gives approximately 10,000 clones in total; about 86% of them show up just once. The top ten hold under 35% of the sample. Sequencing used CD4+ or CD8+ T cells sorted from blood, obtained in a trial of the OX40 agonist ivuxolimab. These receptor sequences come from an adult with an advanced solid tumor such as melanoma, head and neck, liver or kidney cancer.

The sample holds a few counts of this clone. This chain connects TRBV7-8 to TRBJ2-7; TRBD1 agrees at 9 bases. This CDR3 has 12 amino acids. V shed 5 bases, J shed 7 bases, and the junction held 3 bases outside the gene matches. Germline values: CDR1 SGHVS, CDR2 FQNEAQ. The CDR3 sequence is CASSPDRGEQYF. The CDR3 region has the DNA TGTGCCAGCAGCCCGGACAGGGGTGAGCAGTACTTC.

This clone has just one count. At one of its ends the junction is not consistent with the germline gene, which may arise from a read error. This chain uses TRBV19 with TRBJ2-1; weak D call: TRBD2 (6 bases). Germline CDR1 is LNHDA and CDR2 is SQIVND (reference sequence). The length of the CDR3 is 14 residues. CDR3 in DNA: TGTGCCAGTAGTGTAGAAAGGGACTCCGGTGAGCAGTTCTTC. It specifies CASSVERDSGEQFF.

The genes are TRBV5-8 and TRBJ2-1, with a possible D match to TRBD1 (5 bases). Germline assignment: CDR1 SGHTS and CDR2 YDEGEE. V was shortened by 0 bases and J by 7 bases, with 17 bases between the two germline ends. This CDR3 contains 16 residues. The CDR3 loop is CASSLAGPQGFNEQFF. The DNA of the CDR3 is TGTGCCAGCAGCTTGGCTGGCCCCCAGGGCTTTAATGAGCAGTTCTTC.

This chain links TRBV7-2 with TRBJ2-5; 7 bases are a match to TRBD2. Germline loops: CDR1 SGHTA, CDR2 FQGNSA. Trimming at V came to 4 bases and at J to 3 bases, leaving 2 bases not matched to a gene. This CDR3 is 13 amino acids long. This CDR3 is CASSSGGKETQYF. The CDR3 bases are TGTGCCAGCAGCTCGGGGGGAAAAGAGACCCAGTACTTC.

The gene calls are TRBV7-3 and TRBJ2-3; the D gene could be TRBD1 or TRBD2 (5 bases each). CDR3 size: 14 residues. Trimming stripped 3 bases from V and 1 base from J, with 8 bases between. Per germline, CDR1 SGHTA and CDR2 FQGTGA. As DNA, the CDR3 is TGTGCCAGCAGCTTTGGGGGTCGCACAGATACGCAGTATTTT. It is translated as CASSFGGRTDTQYF.

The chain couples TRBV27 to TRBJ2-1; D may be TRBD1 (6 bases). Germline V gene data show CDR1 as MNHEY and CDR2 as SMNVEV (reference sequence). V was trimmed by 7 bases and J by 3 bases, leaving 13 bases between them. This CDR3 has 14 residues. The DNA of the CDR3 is TGTGCCAGCAATCAGGGGACGAGCTACAATGAGCAGTTCTTC. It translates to CASNQGTSYNEQFF.

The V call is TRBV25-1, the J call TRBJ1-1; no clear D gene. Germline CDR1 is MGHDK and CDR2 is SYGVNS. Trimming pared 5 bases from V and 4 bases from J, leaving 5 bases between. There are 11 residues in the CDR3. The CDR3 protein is CASSKATEAFF. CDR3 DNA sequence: TGTGCCAGCAGTAAGGCCACTGAAGCTTTCTTT.

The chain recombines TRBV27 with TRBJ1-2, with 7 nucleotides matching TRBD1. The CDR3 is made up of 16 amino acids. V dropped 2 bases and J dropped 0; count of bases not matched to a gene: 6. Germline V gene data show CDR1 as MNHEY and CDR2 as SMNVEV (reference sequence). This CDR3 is CASSLLGQNSNYGYTF. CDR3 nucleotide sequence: TGTGCCAGCAGTTTACTGGGACAGAATTCTAACTATGGCTACACCTTC.

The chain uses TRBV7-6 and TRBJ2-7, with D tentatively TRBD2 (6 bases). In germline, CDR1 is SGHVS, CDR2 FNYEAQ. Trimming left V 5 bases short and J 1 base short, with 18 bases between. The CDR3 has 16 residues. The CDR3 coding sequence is TGTGCCAGCAGCCCGATGGCGGGGACGGCGTCCTACGAGCAGTACTTC. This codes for CASSPMAGTASYEQYF.

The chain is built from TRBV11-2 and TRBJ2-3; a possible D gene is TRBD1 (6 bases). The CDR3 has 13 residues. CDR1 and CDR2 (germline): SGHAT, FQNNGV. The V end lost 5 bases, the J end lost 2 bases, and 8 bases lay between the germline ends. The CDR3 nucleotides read TGTGCCAGCAGCAGGGACAACACAGATACGCAGTATTTT. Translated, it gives CASSRDNTDTQYF.

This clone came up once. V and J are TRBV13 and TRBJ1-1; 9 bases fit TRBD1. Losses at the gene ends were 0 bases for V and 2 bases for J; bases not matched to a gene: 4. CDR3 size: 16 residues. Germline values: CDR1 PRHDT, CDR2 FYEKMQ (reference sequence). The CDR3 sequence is CASSLGQGAFNTEAFF. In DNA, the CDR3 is TGTGCCAGCAGCTTAGGACAGGGGGCTTTTAACACTGAAGCTTTCTTT.

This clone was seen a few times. The CDR3 DNA is TGTGCCAGCAGCAAGGGACAGAACTACGAGCAGTACTTC. Protein product: CASSKGQNYEQYF. The chain recombines TRBV7-9 with TRBJ2-7; TRBD1 aligns across 7 bases. Germline V lookup: CDR1 SEHNR, CDR2 FQNEAQ (reference sequence). V shed 5 bases, J shed 3 bases, and the junction held 4 bases outside the gene matches. The CDR3 is 13 residues long.

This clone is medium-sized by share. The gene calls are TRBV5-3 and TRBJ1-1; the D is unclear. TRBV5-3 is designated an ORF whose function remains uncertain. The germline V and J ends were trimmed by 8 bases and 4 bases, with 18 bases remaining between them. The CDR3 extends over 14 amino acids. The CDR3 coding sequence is TGTGCCAGCACGCCGTCGGGATCAGGCACTGAAGCTTTCTTT. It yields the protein CASTPSGSGTEAFF.

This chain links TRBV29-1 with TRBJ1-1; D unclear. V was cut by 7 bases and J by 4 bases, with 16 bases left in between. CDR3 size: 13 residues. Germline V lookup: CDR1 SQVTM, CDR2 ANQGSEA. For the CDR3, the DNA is TGCAGCGCCCAGGCGGGCCTCGGCACTGAAGCTTTCTTT. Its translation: CSAQAGLGTEAFF.

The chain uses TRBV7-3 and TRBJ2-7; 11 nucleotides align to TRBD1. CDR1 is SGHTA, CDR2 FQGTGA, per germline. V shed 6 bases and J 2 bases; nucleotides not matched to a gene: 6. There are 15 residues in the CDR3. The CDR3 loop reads CASRHGTGGTYEQYF. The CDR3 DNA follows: TGTGCCAGCAGACACGGGACAGGGGGGACCTACGAGCAGTACTTC.